One TCR beta chain is described in this entry. In the authors' workflow: Reference gene primer amplification gave estimated nucleated cell counts. TCRdb's table, derived via immunoSEQ multiplex PCR, lists solely in-frame clones and lacks some. V and J calls and clone size are copied from that table; D and trimming were computed from the DNA. There are 150,000 to 200,000 clones in the sample; approximately 90% occur only once, and approximately 4.5% lies in the top ten. V lost 0 bases, J lost 3 bases, and 6 bases stayed unmatched. The germline gives CDR1 SGHRS, CDR2 YFSETQ. The CDR3 is 16 residues long. This entry is derived from a study of blood T cell repertoires in COVID-19. Study overall: Acute and convalescent COVID-19 specimens originated in the United States, Italy and Spain. T cells, B-cell-depleted T cells, or PBMCs provided the cDNA or gDNA that served as material.

Sequencing was performed on peripheral blood. This clonotype was sampled from a human donor in a cohort sampled during active COVID-19. This chain joins TRBV5-1 and TRBJ2-3; 8 nucleotides agree with TRBD2. CDR3 sequence (DNA): TGCGCCAGCAGCTTGGGGCCAGCGGGGGAAACAGATACGCAGTATTTT. This codes for CASSLGPAGETDTQYF. The entire variable domain, with the rest obtained from reference TRBV5-1 and TRBJ2-3, is as follows: KAGVTQTPRYLIKTRGQQVTLSCSPISGHRSVSWYQQTPGQGLQFLFEYFSETQRNKGNFPGRFSGRQFSNSRSEMNVSTLELGDSALYLCASSLGPAGETDTQYFGPGTRLTVL.